The 28 T cell receptor beta chains listed next were all sequenced from one sample in a study of blood T cell repertoires in COVID-19. Sequencing used immunoSEQ multiplex PCR; TCRdb keeps in-frame clones, though not all of them. The table includes over 85,000 clones, approximately 82% detected once. Sequencing was done on a sample of peripheral blood. These receptors were collected from a woman in her seventies with acute or convalescent COVID-19.

CDR3 nucleotides: TGTGCCAGCAGATCTGGGGAGTACACTGAAGCTTTCTTT. Protein sequence: CASRSGEYTEAFF. V usage is TRBV2 and J usage is TRBJ1-1, with D unresolved. The CDR3 covers 13 residues. V shed 6 bases and J shed 3 bases, with 11 bases lying between them. Germline CDR1 is SNHLY and CDR2 is FYNNEI.

The V call is TRBV9, the J call TRBJ1-2; 12 bases fit TRBD1. After removal of 0 bases from V and 8 bases from J, the junction contained 8 bases not matched to a gene. Germline V lookup: CDR1 SGDLS, CDR2 YYNGEE. The CDR3 runs 16 residues. CDR3 coding DNA: TGTGCCAGCAGCGTAGCTGGGGGACAGGGGGCGGAGGGCTACACCTTC. Translating gives CASSVAGGQGAEGYTF.

J is TRBJ1-2 and V is TRBV6-1, with D unresolved. V was clipped by 3 bases and J by 5 bases, with 10 bases between them. There are 13 residues in the CDR3. Germline assignment: CDR1 MNHNS and CDR2 SASEGT. CDR3 region: CASSEISEYGYTF. The CDR3 nucleotides are TGTGCCAGCAGTGAGATTAGTGAATATGGCTACACCTTC.

The chain recombines TRBV7-2 with TRBJ1-2, with D maybe TRBD1 (6 bases). CDR3 length equals 15 residues. CDR1 is SGHTA, CDR2 FQGNSA, per germline. V was trimmed by 5 bases and J by 6 bases, leaving 19 bases between them. Here the CDR3 DNA reads TGTGCCAGCAGCCCCTCGGGACAACCCCCTGATGGCTACACCTTC. This gives the protein CASSPSGQPPDGYTF.

The CDR3 region is CASVRQESTEAFF. CDR3 in DNA: TGTGCTAGTGTCCGACAGGAAAGCACTGAAGCTTTCTTT. The rearrangement links TRBV12-5 to TRBJ1-1; D might be TRBD1 (6 bases). Germline CDR1 LGHNT, CDR2 FRNRAP. The CDR3 has 13 residues. V was pared by 7 bases and J by 4 bases, with 13 bases between.

The V gene is TRBV5-1, the J gene TRBJ2-7; no firm D call. V was cut by 4 bases and J by 5 bases, with 19 bases left in between. The CDR3 totals 15 residues. CDR1 and CDR2 from the germline V gene are SGHRS and YFSETQ. Here the CDR3 reads CASSAADSSVDEQYF. DNA for the CDR3: TGCGCCAGCAGCGCTGCCGATAGCTCGGTTGACGAGCAGTACTTC.

The chain employs TRBV6-5 and TRBJ2-1, with a possible D match to TRBD1 (6 bases). V gave up 8 bases and J gave up 7 bases, with 18 bases separating them. Germline V gene sequence: CDR1 MNHEY, CDR2 SVGAGI. The CDR3 extends over 14 amino acids. The CDR3 spells CASGTVDSKNEQFF. CDR3 coding DNA: TGTGCCAGCGGGACGGTGGACAGCAAAAATGAGCAGTTCTTC.

This sequence joins TRBV6-2 or TRBV6-3 and TRBJ2-3, with TRBD2 matching 7 bases. This CDR3 is built from 15 residues. CDR1 and CDR2 (germline): MNHEY, SVGEGT. The trim removed 4 bases at V and 1 base at J, leaving 5 bases unmatched. CDR3 DNA: TGTGCCAGCAGTTTCCCGAGCGGGGGCACAGATACGCAGTATTTT. As protein: CASSFPSGGTDTQYF.

The chain links TRBV6-5 to TRBJ2-3; D possibly corresponds to TRBD2 (5 bases). The V end lost 2 bases, the J end lost 2 bases, and 14 bases lay between the germline ends. CDR1 is MNHEY, CDR2 SVGAGI, per germline. There are 16 residues in the CDR3. CDR3 residues: CASSYQVAPITDTQYF. CDR3 coding DNA: TGTGCCAGCAGTTACCAGGTAGCGCCAATCACAGATACGCAGTATTTT.

The rearrangement uses TRBV18 and TRBJ1-2; 7 bases fit TRBD1. V was clipped by 4 bases and J by 1 base; unmatched bases: 3. The CDR3 is 14 residues long. Per germline, CDR1 KGHSH and CDR2 LQKENI. This chain's CDR3 is CASSQGARNYGYTF. Written as DNA, the CDR3 is TGTGCCAGCTCACAGGGGGCACGTAACTATGGCTACACCTTC.

In its sample, this clone was seen once. This chain links TRBV28 with TRBJ2-1; D gene uncertain. Germline-derived CDR1 and CDR2 are MDHEN and SYDVKM. The CDR3 runs 12 residues. Between the trimmed V and J ends, which lost 6 bases and 4 bases, there was a span of 7 bases. The CDR3 bases are TGTGCCAGCAGCGACATTTACAATGAGCAGTTCTTC. This gives the protein CASSDIYNEQFF.

This clone was recorded a few times. The chain employs TRBV30 and TRBJ1-1, with 7 bases that match TRBD1. V shed 5 bases and J 10 bases; nucleotides not matched to a gene: 10. The CDR3 is 12 amino acids. The germline gives CDR1 GTSNPN, CDR2 SVGIG (reference sequence). The CDR3, as DNA: TGTGCCTGGGAAAGACAGGGCAGAATAGCTTTCTTT. It specifies CAWERQGRIAFF.

In this sample, this clone is medium-sized (0.01 to 0.1%). V is TRBV19 and J is TRBJ1-2; possible D gene TRBD1, 6 bases. V lost 4 bases and J 5 bases, leaving 11 bases between the germline ends. This CDR3 has 13 amino acids. CDR1 is LNHDA and CDR2 is SQIVND in the germline V gene (reference sequence). In DNA, the CDR3 is TGTGCCAGTAGTAGCCCCCAGGGGTATGGCTACACCTTC. It translates to CASSSPQGYGYTF.

Here the CDR3 reads CATKNKIGTVYGYTF. CDR3 bases: TGTGCCACCAAAAATAAAATAGGGACAGTTTATGGCTACACCTTC. The chain links TRBV19 to TRBJ1-2; TRBD1 matches at 7 bases. This CDR3 is built from 15 residues. CDR1 LNHDA and CDR2 SQIVND come from the germline V gene (reference sequence). Unmatched junction bases numbered 16, after V lost 10 bases and J lost 5 bases.

The V call is TRBV5-1, the J call TRBJ1-1; D remains unclear. The CDR3 runs 16 residues. Germline V gene lookup returns CDR1 SGHRS and CDR2 YFSETQ. V lost 4 bases to trimming and J lost 4 bases, with 20 bases between them. The CDR3 region has the DNA TGCGCCAGCAGCGAGATCCCTCCCGTGAGGGCCACTGAAGCTTTCTTT. It specifies CASSEIPPVRATEAFF.

V usage is TRBV27 and J usage is TRBJ2-7; TRBD2 matches at 12 bases. Germline CDR1 MNHEY, CDR2 SMNVEV (reference sequence). Trimming took 7 bases from V and 4 from J; bases not matched to a gene: 5. This CDR3 region has 14 residues. The CDR3 coding sequence is TGTGCCAGCAAACCTAGCGGGGGGGCTTACGAGCAGTACTTC. It translates to CASKPSGGAYEQYF.

The rearrangement links TRBV19 to TRBJ2-7; the D gene is possibly TRBD1 (6 bases). The V and J ends lost 5 bases and 3 bases respectively, with 14 bases between them. Germline V gene data show CDR1 as LNHDA and CDR2 as SQIVND (reference sequence). The CDR3 covers 14 residues. The CDR3, as DNA: TGTGCCAGTAGTTACGGGACAAGGGGCTACGAGCAGTACTTC. Encoded protein: CASSYGTRGYEQYF. The full variable domain, rest sourced from reference TRBV19 and TRBJ2-7, is DGGITQSPKYLFRKEGQNVTLSCEQNLNHDAMYWYRQDPGQGLRLIYYSQIVNDFQKGDIAEGYSVSREKKESFPLTVTSAQKNPTAFYLCASSYGTRGYEQYFGPGTRLTVT.

The chain combines TRBV6-1 with TRBJ1-2, with unresolved D. V was trimmed by 2 bases and J by 0 bases, leaving 10 bases between them. The V gene's germline CDR1 is MNHNS and CDR2 SASEGT. The CDR3 sequence is 15 residues long. The CDR3 DNA follows: TGTGCCAGCAGTGAAACAGACCCAGCTAACTATGGCTACACCTTC. It translates to CASSETDPANYGYTF.

The chain is built from TRBV10-1 and TRBJ2-3; unclear D gene. V gave up 4 bases and J gave up 1 base, with 9 bases separating them. The CDR3 contains 14 residues. The germline gives CDR1 WNHNN, CDR2 SYGVQD (reference sequence). The CDR3 reads CASSAPSRTDTQYF. The DNA of the CDR3 is TGCGCCAGCAGTGCGCCAAGCCGCACAGATACGCAGTATTTT.

The CDR3 loop is CAISRDREQNTIYF. The CDR3 DNA is TGTGCCATCTCCCGGGACAGGGAGCAAAACACCATATATTTT. The chain combines TRBV6-1 with TRBJ1-3, with TRBD1 identical over 9 bases. The CDR3 sequence is 14 residues long. In germline, CDR1 is MNHNS, CDR2 SASEGT. The ends lost 10 bases at V and 6 bases at J; junction bases unmatched: 10.

In this sample, this clone turned up once. V is TRBV27 and J is TRBJ2-1; perhaps TRBD2 as D (5 bases). The length of the CDR3 is 15 residues. Deletions cut 10 bases from V and 6 bases from J, with 22 bases between. Germline values: CDR1 MNHEY, CDR2 SMNVEV (reference sequence). Here the CDR3 reads CATPRGIPTFNEQFF. The CDR3 DNA sequence: TGTGCCACCCCACGGGGAATTCCGACCTTCAATGAGCAGTTCTTC.

The J gene is TRBJ1-4, the V gene TRBV4-1; 9 nucleotides agree with TRBD1. The V gene's germline CDR1 is MGHRA and CDR2 YSYEKL. This CDR3 is built from 17 residues. Germline trimming cut 2 bases from V and 5 bases from J; bases unmatched to any gene: 9. CDR3 amino acids: CASSQNPRTGENEKLFF. For the CDR3, the DNA is TGCGCCAGCAGCCAAAACCCCCGGACAGGGGAGAATGAAAAACTGTTTTTT.

The CDR3: CASSLGSGLSNNEQFF. For the CDR3, the DNA is TGTGCCAGCAGCCTCGGTTCGGGACTGTCAAACAATGAGCAGTTCTTC. V and J are TRBV7-9 and TRBJ2-1, with a possible D match to TRBD2 (6 bases). The length of the CDR3 is 16 residues. Germline CDR1 and CDR2: SEHNR and FQNEAQ (reference sequence). The V end lost 5 bases, the J end lost 5 bases, and 19 bases lay between the germline ends. Looking up the rest from reference TRBV7-9 and TRBJ2-1 gives the full variable domain: DTGVSQNPRHKITKRGQNVTFRCDPISEHNRLYWYRQTLGQGPEFLTYFQNEAQLEKSRLLSDRFSAERPKGSFSTLEIQRTEQGDSAMYLCASSLGSGLSNNEQFFGPGTRLTVL.

By proportion, this clone is medium-sized (0.01 to 0.1%). The chain employs TRBV28 and TRBJ2-1; 7 nucleotides match TRBD1. Germline CDR1 and CDR2: MDHEN and SYDVKM. This CDR3 comprises 14 residues. V dropped 4 bases and J dropped 8; count of bases not matched to a gene: 8. The DNA of the CDR3 is TGTGCCAGCAGTTCGGGACAGAATAGGGATGAGCAGTTCTTC. Its protein product is CASSSGQNRDEQFF.

The chain couples TRBV7-9 to TRBJ1-6; perhaps TRBD1 as D (5 bases). Trimming took 2 bases from V and 8 from J, leaving 13 bases between them. This CDR3 contains 15 residues. Per the germline V gene, CDR1 is SEHNR and CDR2 is FQNEAQ (reference sequence). In DNA, the CDR3 is TGTGCCAGCAGCTTACGGGGGGACGGGGATTCACCCCTCCACTTT. As protein: CASSLRGDGDSPLHF.

CDR3 region: CASSLVGGSGDEQYF. The CDR3 DNA follows: TGTGCCAGCAGCTTAGTTGGAGGGAGTGGGGACGAGCAGTACTTC. This chain uses TRBV11-3 with TRBJ2-7; tentative D call: TRBD2 (6 bases). There are 15 residues in the CDR3. Germline V lookup: CDR1 SGHNT, CDR2 YENEEA. The V end lost 1 base, the J end lost 5 bases, and 15 bases lay between the germline ends.

This clone appeared a single time. The genes are TRBV2 and TRBJ1-2; 7 bases align to TRBD1. The CDR3 spans 15 residues. The V segment lost 2 bases and the J segment 2 bases; nucleotides outside the gene matches: 5. Germline V gene data show CDR1 as SNHLY and CDR2 as FYNNEI. The CDR3 here is CASSETGAWNYGYTF. The CDR3 DNA sequence: TGTGCCAGCAGTGAAACAGGGGCCTGGAACTATGGCTACACCTTC.

This chain connects TRBV6-5 to TRBJ2-1, with 7 bases matching TRBD2. V was clipped by 7 bases and J by 8 bases; unmatched bases: 8. The CDR3 runs to 13 residues. Per the germline V gene, CDR1 is MNHEY and CDR2 is SVGAGI. CDR3 sequence (DNA): TGTGCCAGCAAACCGTCGAGCGGGGATGAGCAGTTCTTC. Translating it yields CASKPSSGDEQFF.